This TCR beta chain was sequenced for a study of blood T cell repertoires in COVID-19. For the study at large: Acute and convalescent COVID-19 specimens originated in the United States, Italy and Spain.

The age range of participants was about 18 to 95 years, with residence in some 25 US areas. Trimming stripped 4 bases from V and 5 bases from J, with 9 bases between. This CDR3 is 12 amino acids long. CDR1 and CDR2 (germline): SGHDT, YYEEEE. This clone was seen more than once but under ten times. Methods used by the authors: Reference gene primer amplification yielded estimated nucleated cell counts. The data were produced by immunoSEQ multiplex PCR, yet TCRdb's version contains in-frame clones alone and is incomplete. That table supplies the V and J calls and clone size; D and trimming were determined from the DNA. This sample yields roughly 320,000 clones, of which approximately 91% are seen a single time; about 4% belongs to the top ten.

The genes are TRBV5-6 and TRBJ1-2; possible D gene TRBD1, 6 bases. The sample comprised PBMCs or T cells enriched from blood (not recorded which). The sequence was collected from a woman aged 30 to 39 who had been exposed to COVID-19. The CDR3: CASSLQGYGYTF. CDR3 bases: TGTGCCAGCAGCCTACAGGGTTATGGCTACACCTTC.